Below are 29 T cell receptor beta chains sequenced from a single sample in a study of identical twins. TCRdb processed the 5' RACE reads anew with MiXCR; each CDR3 protein has one entry. The sample lists more than 600,000 distinct CDR3 sequences, about 20% seen once, with around 12% in the top ten. Another study also made use of these data, one on T cells expressing NK-cell markers.

The material sequenced was PBMCs. These receptors originate from a woman under 30 in good health.

This rearrangement joins TRBV6-2 or TRBV6-3 to TRBJ2-7; 10 bases are a match to TRBD2. V dropped 5 bases and J dropped 9; count of bases not matched to a gene: 7. CDR3 length equals 13 residues. Germline V gives CDR1 MNHEY, CDR2 SVGEGT. CDR3 loop: CASSTVAGGVQYF. The CDR3 nucleotides read TGTGCCAGCAGTACCGTAGCGGGAGGTGTGCAGTACTTC.

J is TRBJ2-1 and V is TRBV12-3 or TRBV12-4; the D gene is possibly TRBD2 (6 bases). The CDR3 has 16 amino acids. V was trimmed by 3 bases and J by 8 bases, leaving 20 bases between them. In DNA, the CDR3 is TGTGCCAGCAGTTTTTCTTTCGGGGGAGTATTCTATGAGCAGTTCTTC. Its translation is CASSFSFGGVFYEQFF.

This clonotype was observed a handful of times. The chain couples TRBV12-3 or TRBV12-4 to TRBJ2-7; 7 nucleotides agree with TRBD1. The CDR3 is 15 residues long. V dropped 5 bases and J dropped 2; count of bases not matched to a gene: 9. The CDR3, as DNA: TGTGCCAGCAGTCCAAGGACAGGAGCGCCCTACGAGCAGTACTTC. Its translation: CASSPRTGAPYEQYF.

The V call is TRBV10-3, the J call TRBJ2-7, with 8 bases lining up with TRBD1. The germline V gene has CDR1 ENHRY and CDR2 SYGVKD. CDR3 length equals 15 residues. V lost 0 bases, J lost 4 bases, and 5 bases stayed unmatched. The CDR3 sequence is CAISESGTGQYEQYF. The CDR3 DNA reads as TGTGCCATCAGTGAGTCAGGGACAGGTCAGTACGAGCAGTACTTC.

This clonotype was seen ten or more times. The chain recombines TRBV12-3 or TRBV12-4 with TRBJ2-2; D possibly corresponds to TRBD2 (5 bases). Trimming left V 0 bases short and J 4 bases short, with 18 bases between. This CDR3 has 18 residues. CDR3 in amino acids: CASSLARSAGEGTGELFF. CDR3 sequence (DNA): TGTGCCAGCAGTTTAGCGAGGTCGGCGGGTGAAGGCACCGGGGAGCTGTTTTTT.

The J gene is TRBJ2-7, the V gene TRBV11-2; TRBD1 matches at 7 bases. The germline V gene has CDR1 SGHAT and CDR2 FQNNGV. The CDR3 is made up of 15 amino acids. Losses at the gene ends were 4 bases for V and 6 bases for J; bases not matched to a gene: 12. CDR3 sequence (DNA): TGTGCCAGCAGCTCTCCGGACAGGCCTGGTGTCGAGCAGTACTTC. Amino acid sequence: CASSSPDRPGVEQYF.

The rearrangement joins TRBV4-3 to TRBJ2-1, with 9 bases lining up with TRBD1. Germline V lookup: CDR1 LGHNA, CDR2 YSLEER. CDR3 length equals 15 residues. With 5 bases clipped from V and 5 bases from J, the junction kept 7 bases outside the gene matches. In DNA form, the CDR3 reads TGCGCCAGCAGCTTCCACAGGGGGCAAAACAATGAGCAGTTCTTC. As protein: CASSFHRGQNNEQFF.

This clonotype was found a few times. V and J are TRBV20-1 and TRBJ2-7, with 8 nucleotides matching TRBD1. The CDR3 length is 13 residues. The junction had 10 bases not matched to a gene; V was cut back by 3 bases and J by 9 bases. Germline CDR1 and CDR2: DFQATT and SNEGSKA (reference sequence). CDR3 nucleotides: TGCAGTGCTAGTACAGGGGGGATATTAGGGCAGTACTTC. Residues: CSASTGGILGQYF.

This clonotype was seen repeatedly, ten times or more. The V gene is TRBV3-1, the J gene TRBJ2-5; no clear D gene. This CDR3 spans 12 amino acids. The germline V and J ends were trimmed by 7 bases and 6 bases, with 12 bases remaining between them. The V gene's germline CDR1 is LGHDT and CDR2 YNNKEL (reference sequence). DNA of the CDR3: TGTGCCAGCACTCAAAGCCCACAGACCCAGTACTTC. It specifies CASTQSPQTQYF.

For the CDR3, the DNA is TGCAGTGCTAGAGATCGGACGGTTAACACTGAAGCTTTCTTT. Residues: CSARDRTVNTEAFF. The chain combines TRBV20-1 with TRBJ1-1; no firm D call. Germline loops: CDR1 DFQATT, CDR2 SNEGSKA (reference sequence). There are 14 residues in the CDR3. Trimming pared 0 bases from V and 2 bases from J, leaving 10 bases between.

This clonotype showed up just a few times. The chain joins TRBV20-1 to TRBJ2-7; TRBD1 matches at 10 bases. The CDR3 covers 14 residues. The V and J ends lost 6 bases and 2 bases, in that order; junction bases with no gene match: 7. Germline V gene sequence: CDR1 DFQATT, CDR2 SNEGSKA (reference sequence). CDR3 region: CSALGTGVTYEQYF. DNA for the CDR3: TGCAGTGCCCTCGGGACAGGGGTGACCTACGAGCAGTACTTC.

This clonotype came up many times. V and J are TRBV5-1 and TRBJ2-1; perhaps TRBD1 as D (5 bases). V was pared by 0 bases and J by 1 base, with 5 bases between. CDR1 and CDR2 (germline): SGHRS, YFSETQ. This CDR3 spans 14 amino acids. In DNA, the CDR3 is TGCGCCAGCAGCTTGGAGGGGTCCTACAATGAGCAGTTCTTC. Translation gives CASSLEGSYNEQFF.

This chain links TRBV20-1 with TRBJ2-7; no reliable D call. This CDR3 contains 13 residues. CDR1 is DFQATT, CDR2 SNEGSKA, per germline (reference sequence). Trimming left V 7 bases short and J 0 bases short, with 13 bases between. CDR3 coding DNA: TGCAGTGTGGTATCGAGAAGCTCCTACGAGCAGTACTTC. It is translated as CSVVSRSSYEQYF.

J is TRBJ2-7 and V is TRBV5-1; TRBD1 matches at 10 bases. The V and J ends lost 2 bases and 9 bases, in that order; junction bases with no gene match: 17. The length of the CDR3 is 17 residues. Germline V lookup: CDR1 SGHRS, CDR2 YFSETQ. CDR3 amino acids: CASSFSSLGTGVRMQYF. The CDR3 nucleotides read TGCGCCAGCAGCTTTAGTTCGTTAGGGACAGGGGTAAGGATGCAGTACTTC. The complete variable domain, with remaining parts taken from reference TRBV5-1 and TRBJ2-7, reads KAGVTQTPRYLIKTRGQQVTLSCSPISGHRSVSWYQQTPGQGLQFLFEYFSETQRNKGNFPGRFSGRQFSNSRSEMNVSTLELGDSALYLCASSFSSLGTGVRMQYFGPGTRLTVT.

There are a few counts of this clonotype. The J gene is TRBJ2-1, the V gene TRBV10-3; no reliable D call. Germline loops: CDR1 ENHRY, CDR2 SYGVKD. The CDR3 spans 17 residues. With 1 base removed from V and 8 bases from J, the gap between germline ends came to 21 bases. CDR3 sequence reads: CAISELKWTPGLDEQFF. The CDR3 bases are TGTGCCATCAGTGAGTTAAAATGGACCCCCGGTTTGGATGAGCAGTTCTTC.

This clonotype showed up just a few times. The chain recombines TRBV29-1 with TRBJ2-1; unclear D gene. The CDR3 runs 16 residues. Trimming took off 4 bases at V and 2 bases at J, with 18 bases between the two ends. Germline V gene data show CDR1 as SQVTM and CDR2 as ANQGSEA. The CDR3 protein is CSVGLLSLFPYNEQFF. As DNA, the CDR3 is TGCAGCGTTGGCCTTCTTAGCCTTTTCCCCTACAATGAGCAGTTCTTC.

This clonotype has a handful of counts. The DNA for the CDR3 is TGTGCCAGCAGTCCTCCGGCTGGGAGGGAGCAGTACTTC. Its protein product is CASSPPAGREQYF. V is TRBV28 and J is TRBJ2-7, with D possibly being TRBD2 (6 bases). Germline assignment: CDR1 MDHEN and CDR2 SYDVKM. V lost 5 bases and J lost 7, with 15 bases in between. This CDR3 has 13 residues.

In its sample, this clonotype was seen a few times. The V call is TRBV5-1, the J call TRBJ2-7, with 7 bases that match TRBD1. This CDR3 has 15 residues. V shed 0 bases, J shed 2 bases, and the junction held 5 bases outside the gene matches. Per the germline V gene, CDR1 is SGHRS and CDR2 is YFSETQ. The CDR3, as DNA: TGCGCCAGCAGCTTGGAGGGGACAGAGACCTACGAGCAGTACTTC. It translates to CASSLEGTETYEQYF.

This clonotype has more than one count but fewer than ten. The J gene is TRBJ2-7, the V gene TRBV5-1, with 13 bases aligning to TRBD2. V lost 4 bases to trimming and J lost 7 bases; unmatched junction nucleotides: 8. Germline assignment: CDR1 SGHRS and CDR2 YFSETQ. This CDR3 region has 15 residues. The CDR3 sequence: CASSPTSGRSREQYF. In nucleotides, the CDR3 is TGCGCCAGCAGCCCGACTAGCGGGAGGTCGAGGGAGCAGTACTTC.

This clonotype was observed a handful of times. The chain recombines TRBV5-1 with TRBJ2-7; D uncertain. Germline assignment: CDR1 SGHRS and CDR2 YFSETQ. Trimming took 0 bases from V and 4 from J, leaving 11 bases between them. The CDR3 loop spans 14 amino acids. The chain's CDR3 is CASSLDETPYEQYF. DNA of the CDR3: TGCGCCAGCAGCTTGGACGAGACACCTTACGAGCAGTACTTC.

J is TRBJ2-1 and V is TRBV12-3 or TRBV12-4, with D hard to call. With 8 bases removed from V and 9 bases from J, the gap between germline ends came to 11 bases. The CDR3 contains 11 residues. Here the CDR3 DNA reads TGTGCCAGCGGTTACCACGGTGAGCAGTTCTTC. This sequence encodes CASGYHGEQFF.

The chain uses TRBV12-3 or TRBV12-4 and TRBJ2-7, with 7 bases matching TRBD2. The trim removed 3 bases at V and 6 bases at J, leaving 5 bases unmatched. The CDR3 covers 13 residues. CDR3 region: CASSFGGGIEQYF. The CDR3 nucleotides are TGTGCCAGCAGTTTCGGGGGAGGGATCGAGCAGTACTTC.

The V and J genes are TRBV5-4 and TRBJ2-1; 7 bases are a match to TRBD2. Losses at the gene ends were 4 bases for V and 4 bases for J; bases not matched to a gene: 5. This CDR3 region has 14 residues. In germline, CDR1 is SGHNT, CDR2 YYREEE (reference sequence). The CDR3 DNA is TGTGCCAGCAGCGCCGGGGGGTCGTACAATGAGCAGTTCTTC. This translates into CASSAGGSYNEQFF.

The chain has TRBV6-6 and TRBJ2-1, with 9 nucleotides matching TRBD1. Losses at the gene ends were 6 bases for V and 10 bases for J; bases not matched to a gene: 4. The CDR3 sequence is 12 residues long. In germline, CDR1 is MNHNY, CDR2 SVGAGI (reference sequence). The CDR3 loop reads CASSTGTGEQFF. DNA for the CDR3: TGTGCCAGCAGCACGGGGACAGGGGAGCAGTTCTTC.

The CDR3 sequence is CASSDGVHEQFF. CDR3 in DNA: TGTGCCAGCAGTGATGGAGTCCATGAGCAGTTCTTC. This sequence joins TRBV2 and TRBJ2-1; the D is unclear. The ends were cut back, 3 bases at V and 8 bases at J, with 8 bases in the middle. CDR1 is SNHLY, CDR2 FYNNEI, per germline. The CDR3 contains 12 residues. Using reference TRBV2 and TRBJ2-1 for the parts outside the CDR3, the full variable domain is EPEVTQTPSHQVTQMGQEVILRCVPISNHLYFYWYRQILGQKVEFLVSFYNNEISEKSEIFDDQFSVERPDGSNFTLKIRSTKLEDSAMYFCASSDGVHEQFFGPGTRLTVL.

The CDR3 loop reads CASKTSGRNVDTQYF. CDR3 DNA sequence: TGTGCCAGCAAGACTAGCGGGAGGAATGTGGATACGCAGTATTTT. The gene calls are TRBV2 and TRBJ2-3, with 13 positions matching TRBD2. V lost 7 bases and J lost 6; bases outside the gene matches: 7. The germline V gene encodes CDR1 SNHLY and CDR2 FYNNEI. The CDR3 consists of 15 residues.

This clonotype was seen more than once but under ten times. The chain links TRBV10-3 to TRBJ2-7; D remains unclear. CDR3 length equals 14 residues. Germline CDR1 and CDR2: ENHRY and SYGVKD. The V gene lost 7 bases and the J gene lost 2 bases, with 15 bases spanning the gap. CDR3 nucleotide sequence: TGTGCCATCACAGAAGGGTCCAACGCCTACGAGCAGTACTTC. Its translation is CAITEGSNAYEQYF.

The rearrangement links TRBV18 to TRBJ2-7; D gene unclear. This CDR3 comprises 13 residues. V was cut by 8 bases and J by 5 bases, with 16 bases left in between. CDR1 and CDR2 (germline): KGHSH, LQKENI. The CDR3 DNA is TGTGCCAGCAGGCAAGGCTCAGACCACGAGCAGTACTTC. It encodes CASRQGSDHEQYF.

J is TRBJ2-1 and V is TRBV3-1; the match to TRBD2 covers 7 bases. V dropped 8 bases and J dropped 9; count of bases not matched to a gene: 10. Germline lookup yields CDR1 LGHDT and CDR2 YNNKEL (reference sequence). The length of the CDR3 is 13 residues. The CDR3 sequence: CASGLAVFSEQFF. Written as DNA, the CDR3 is TGTGCCAGCGGGCTAGCGGTTTTTAGTGAGCAGTTCTTC.